The sequence of this T cell receptor beta chain was determined in a study of T cell responses to AZD1222 COVID-19 vaccine. Background on the study: Second-dose schedules of about 4 or about 12 weeks were combined. Study observations and caveats: Reportedly, nearly half the spike-specific TCRs target unmutated variant regions. An increase in Spike-specific TCR breadth and depth was observed after two AZD1222 doses.

With respect to this clone: Its antigen is still unknown.

Germline values: CDR1 SNHLY, CDR2 FYNNEI. With V trimmed by 0 bases and J by 9 bases, 6 bases remained unmatched. The CDR3 runs to 15 residues. Clones were read by immunoSEQ multiplex PCR, and TCRdb kept only the in-frame ones, dropping some. The data show roughly 120,000 clones, with around 82% seen just once and 3.5% to 5.5% held by the top ten. The material was peripheral blood, obtained on day 0 of AZD1222 vaccination. This receptor was identified in an adult in good health. V gene TRBV2 combines with J gene TRBJ1-5, with 9 positions matching TRBD1. The CDR3 protein is CASSEADRGLWPQHF. The DNA for the CDR3 is TGTGCCAGCAGTGAAGCGGACAGGGGTTTGTGGCCCCAGCATTTT.